The subject of this entry is one T cell receptor (beta chain). Using immunoSEQ multiplex PCR, the repertoire was profiled, and TCRdb retains in-frame clones only, with some absent. The sample carries fewer than 120,000 clones, over 65% recorded once. These data originate in a study of blood T cell repertoires in COVID-19. CDR3 size: 16 residues. The V gene's germline CDR1 is MDHEN and CDR2 SYDVKM. V shed 2 bases and J shed 6 bases, with 17 bases lying between them. The TCR comes from a woman over 75 with acute or convalescent COVID-19. This chain links TRBV28 with TRBJ1-5, with D unclear. Sequencing input: peripheral blood. The CDR3, as DNA: TGTGCCAGCAGTTTAGGGCCCCACCGTGGTCTTCAGCCCCAGCATTTT. Protein: CASSLGPHRGLQPQHF. The full variable domain, in which reference TRBV28 and TRBJ1-5 provide the parts outside the CDR3, is DVKVTQSSRYLVKRTGEKVFLECVQDMDHENMFWYRQDPGLGLRLIYFSYDVKMKEKGDIPEGYSVSREKKERFSLILESASTNQTSMYLCASSLGPHRGLQPQHFGDGTRLSIL.